Detailed here is one T cell receptor beta chain. The data were obtained in a study of early T cells in non-severe SARS-CoV-2 infection. The protocol attached unique molecular identifiers to individual cDNA molecules. TCRdb re-derived calls from the 5' RACE reads in MiXCR, one entry per CDR3 protein. The sample carries tens of thousands of distinct CDR3 sequences, approximately 12% recorded once. Germline CDR1 and CDR2: SEHNR and FQNEAQ (reference sequence). There are 12 residues in the CDR3. V was pared by 6 bases and J by 6 bases, with 10 bases between. The origin of this receptor is an adult who was a healthcare worker with PCR-confirmed SARS-CoV-2 infection or an uninfected control (not recorded which). Here the sequenced sample was whole blood, taken at baseline. The chain couples TRBV7-9 to TRBJ2-3; D possibly corresponds to TRBD2 (5 bases). The CDR3 nucleotides are TGTGCCAGCAGTGGAGGAGACGATACGCAGTATTTT. This encodes CASSGGDDTQYF.